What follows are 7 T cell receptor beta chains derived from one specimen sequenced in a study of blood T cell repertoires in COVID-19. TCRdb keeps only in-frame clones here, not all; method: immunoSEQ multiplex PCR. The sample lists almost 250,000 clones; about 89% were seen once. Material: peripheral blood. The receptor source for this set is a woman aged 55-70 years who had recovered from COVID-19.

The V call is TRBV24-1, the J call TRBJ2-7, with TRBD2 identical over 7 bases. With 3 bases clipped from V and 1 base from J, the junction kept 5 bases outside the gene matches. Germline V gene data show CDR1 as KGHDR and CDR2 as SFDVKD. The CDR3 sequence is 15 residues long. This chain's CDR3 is CATSDPERGSYEQYF. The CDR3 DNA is TGTGCCACCAGTGATCCAGAGCGGGGTTCCTACGAGCAGTACTTC.

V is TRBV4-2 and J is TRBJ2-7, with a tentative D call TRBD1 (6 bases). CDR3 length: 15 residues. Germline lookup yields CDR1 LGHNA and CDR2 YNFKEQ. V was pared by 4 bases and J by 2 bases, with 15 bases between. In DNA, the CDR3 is TGTGCCAGCAGCCCCGGGGCAGGGGACCCCTACGAGCAGTACTTC. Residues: CASSPGAGDPYEQYF.

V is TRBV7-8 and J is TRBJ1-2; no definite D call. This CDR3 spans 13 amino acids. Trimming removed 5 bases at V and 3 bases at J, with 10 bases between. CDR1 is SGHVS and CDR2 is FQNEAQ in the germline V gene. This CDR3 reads CASSPVVDYGYTF. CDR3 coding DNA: TGTGCCAGCAGCCCGGTGGTTGACTATGGCTACACCTTC.

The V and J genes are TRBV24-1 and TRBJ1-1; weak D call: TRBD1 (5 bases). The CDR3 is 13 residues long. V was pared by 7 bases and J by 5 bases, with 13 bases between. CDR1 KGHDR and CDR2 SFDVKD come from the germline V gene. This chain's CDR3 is CATSGGFATEAFF. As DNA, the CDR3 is TGTGCCACCAGCGGGGGGTTTGCAACTGAAGCTTTCTTT.

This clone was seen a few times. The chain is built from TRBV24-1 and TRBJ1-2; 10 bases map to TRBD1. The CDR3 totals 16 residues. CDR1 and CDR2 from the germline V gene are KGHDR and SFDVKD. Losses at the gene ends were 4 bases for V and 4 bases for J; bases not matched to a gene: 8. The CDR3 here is CATSDARDRGGYGYTF. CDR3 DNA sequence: TGTGCCACCAGTGACGCCCGGGACAGGGGAGGCTATGGCTACACCTTC.

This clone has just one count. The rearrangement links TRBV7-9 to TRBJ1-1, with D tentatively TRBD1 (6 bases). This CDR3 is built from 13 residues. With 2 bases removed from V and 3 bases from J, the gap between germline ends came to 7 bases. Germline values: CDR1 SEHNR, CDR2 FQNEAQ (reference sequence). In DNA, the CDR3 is TGTGCCAGCAGCTTAAACAGGGACACTGAAGCTTTCTTT. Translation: CASSLNRDTEAFF.

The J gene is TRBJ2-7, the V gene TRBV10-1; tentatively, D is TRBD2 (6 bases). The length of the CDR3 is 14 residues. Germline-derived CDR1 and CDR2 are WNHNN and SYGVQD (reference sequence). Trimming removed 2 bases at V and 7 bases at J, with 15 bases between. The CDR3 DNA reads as TGCGCCAGCAGTGAGCAAGGGGACTGGGGTGAGCAGTACTTC. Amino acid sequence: CASSEQGDWGEQYF.